This TCR beta chain emerged from a study of T cell repertoires in cytomegalovirus infection. Each CDR3 protein is one row after TCRdb ran MiXCR on the reads. The data show some 500,000 distinct CDR3 sequences, 30% to 40% seen once. As regards this clonotype: What it recognizes is unknown.

J gave up 6 bases and V 2 bases, and 8 bases lay outside the gene matches. Germline V gene sequence: CDR1 SGHRS, CDR2 YFSETQ. The CDR3 contains 17 residues. The TCR sequence derives from a human donor in good health (CMV status not recorded). Some clones in this sample may be carry-over from other donors' samples. The specimen comprised cultured PBMCs, sampled from culture after CMV antigen stimulation. This chain connects TRBV5-1 to TRBJ2-1, with TRBD2 matching 13 bases. In nucleotides, the CDR3 is TGCGCCAGCAGCTTCGGGGTTACTAGCGGGAGGGCCAATGAGCAGTTCTTC. Amino acids: CASSFGVTSGRANEQFF.